The next 19 T cell receptor beta chains were all read from a single sample in a study of T-cell memory formation after mild COVID-19. MiXCR, run by TCRdb on the 5' RACE reads, gives a single entry per CDR3 protein. The sample lists about 290,000 distinct CDR3 sequences; more than 15% were seen once. The sample was PBMCs or a T cell subset sorted from them (not recorded which). These receptors all come from a man between 18 and 29 years old who had mild COVID-19 (a few samples of this study predate the infection). Cell type and time point are not known.

This clonotype was found once. The J gene is TRBJ1-2, the V gene TRBV7-9; D might be TRBD1 (5 bases). The CDR3 contains 14 residues. Deletions cut 5 bases from V and 6 bases from J, with 16 bases between. Looked up from germline, CDR1 is SEHNR and CDR2 is FQNEAQ (reference sequence). CDR3 nucleotide sequence: TGTGCCAGCAGCACCGGGGCGGGTAGCAATGGCTACACCTTC. Amino acid sequence: CASSTGAGSNGYTF. Full variable domain (outside the CDR3, taken from reference TRBV7-9 and TRBJ1-2): DTGVSQNPRHKITKRGQNVTFRCDPISEHNRLYWYRQTLGQGPEFLTYFQNEAQLEKSRLLSDRFSAERPKGSFSTLEIQRTEQGDSAMYLCASSTGAGSNGYTFGSGTRLTVV.

Only a few counts were recorded for this clonotype. The chain employs TRBV12-3 or TRBV12-4 and TRBJ1-1, with D tentatively TRBD1 (6 bases). The V end was cut by 3 bases, the J end by 4 bases, with 15 bases between. The CDR3 is 15 residues long. CDR3 sequence reads: CASSLYSGVSTEAFF. Here the CDR3 DNA reads TGTGCCAGCAGTTTGTACTCAGGGGTTAGCACTGAAGCTTTCTTT.

The chain couples TRBV4-2 to TRBJ1-6, with no clear D. V gave up 1 base and J gave up 12 bases, with 13 bases separating them. Germline lookup yields CDR1 LGHNA and CDR2 YNFKEQ. This CDR3 spans 14 amino acids. Here the CDR3 reads CASSQGTVLGPLHF. In nucleotides, the CDR3 is TGTGCCAGCAGCCAAGGAACGGTACTTGGACCCCTCCACTTT.

This clonotype was found a few times. The rearrangement joins TRBV5-4 to TRBJ2-1; maybe TRBD2 (5 bases). V lost 5 bases to trimming and J lost 8 bases, with 11 bases between them. Looked up from germline, CDR1 is SGHNT and CDR2 is YYREEE (reference sequence). The CDR3 sequence is 12 residues long. The CDR3 nucleotides are TGTGCCAGCAGATCAAGAGCGGATGAGCAGTTCTTC. Its protein is CASRSRADEQFF.

This clonotype was observed a few times. The rearrangement uses TRBV4-1 and TRBJ1-3; a possible D gene is TRBD1 (5 bases). The CDR3 loop spans 16 amino acids. Germline CDR1 MGHRA, CDR2 YSYEKL. Trimming left V 2 bases short and J 7 bases short, with 18 bases between. The CDR3 sequence: CASSQQGTRLANTIYF. The CDR3 DNA is TGCGCCAGCAGCCAACAAGGGACCCGTCTCGCGAACACCATATATTTT.

This clonotype was recorded only once. CDR3 in amino acids: CASSRDARFSYNEQFF. In DNA, the CDR3 is TGTGCCAGCAGCAGAGACGCCAGGTTTTCCTACAATGAGCAGTTCTTC. V is TRBV9 and J is TRBJ2-1; D gene uncertain. The germline CDR1 and CDR2 sequences are SGDLS and YYNGEE. V lost 4 bases and J 1 base, leaving 15 bases between the germline ends. The CDR3 covers 16 residues.

In this sample, this clonotype turned up a few times. The chain links TRBV28 to TRBJ1-5, with 8 bases fitting TRBD1. CDR1 MDHEN and CDR2 SYDVKM come from the germline V gene. Germline trimming cut 5 bases from V and 4 bases from J; bases unmatched to any gene: 4. CDR3 length: 14 amino acids. CDR3 in amino acids: CASSEQGANQPQHF. The CDR3 DNA reads TGTGCCAGCAGTGAGCAGGGGGCAAATCAGCCCCAGCATTTT.

This clonotype was counted at least ten times. The V gene is TRBV7-8, the J gene TRBJ1-5; D may be TRBD1 (6 bases). V lost 4 bases and J 3 bases, leaving 16 bases between the germline ends. CDR3 length: 16 residues. Germline V lookup: CDR1 SGHVS, CDR2 FQNEAQ. The CDR3: CASSWGGVRFNQPQHF. In DNA form, the CDR3 reads TGTGCCAGCAGCTGGGGGGGCGTCAGGTTCAATCAGCCCCAGCATTTT.

The chain couples TRBV20-1 to TRBJ2-7; 7 nucleotides line up with TRBD1. There are 13 residues in the CDR3. From germline, CDR1 is DFQATT and CDR2 SNEGSKA (reference sequence). With 6 bases clipped from V and 4 bases from J, the junction kept 9 bases outside the gene matches. Here the CDR3 reads CSAHGTDQYEQYF. In nucleotides, the CDR3 is TGCAGTGCACATGGGACAGACCAATACGAGCAGTACTTC.

The chain carries TRBV7-2 and TRBJ2-5; D is possibly TRBD1 (6 bases). Germline V CDR1 and CDR2: SGHTA, FQGNSA. There are 15 residues in the CDR3. Trimming removed 4 bases from V and 5 bases from J, with 17 bases in between. CDR3 nucleotides: TGTGCCAGCAGCTCACAGGGTTATCGGACCGAGACCCAGTACTTC. This translates into CASSSQGYRTETQYF.

The chain carries TRBV7-2 and TRBJ2-2; TRBD2 aligns across 7 bases. The ends lost 3 bases at V and 1 base at J; junction bases unmatched: 5. The CDR3 is 16 amino acids. CDR1 is SGHTA, CDR2 FQGNSA, per germline. For the CDR3, the DNA is TGTGCCAGCAGCTTTTACCCGGGGGGGAACACCGGGGAGCTGTTTTTT. Its translation: CASSFYPGGNTGELFF.

This clonotype came up many times. V gene TRBV6-2 or TRBV6-3 combines with J gene TRBJ2-3, with a weak D call TRBD2 (6 bases). Trimming stripped 8 bases from V and 0 bases from J, with 12 bases between. Germline V lookup: CDR1 MNHEY, CDR2 SVGEGT. The length of the CDR3 is 14 residues. This chain's CDR3 is CASGPRGSTDTQYF. The CDR3 DNA follows: TGTGCCAGCGGACCTCGGGGGAGCACAGATACGCAGTATTTT.

This sequence joins TRBV4-2 and TRBJ2-2, with 8 nucleotides matching TRBD1. The CDR3 length is 12 residues. Germline V CDR1 and CDR2: LGHNA, YNFKEQ. V lost 0 bases and J lost 13; bases outside the gene matches: 1. CDR3 sequence: CASSQDDRGLFF. The CDR3 DNA follows: TGTGCCAGCAGCCAAGATGACAGGGGGCTGTTTTTT.

The chain uses TRBV23-1 and TRBJ2-1, with D possibly called TRBD1 or TRBD2 (5 bases each). TRBV23-1 is marked as an open reading frame, function uncertain. Between the trimmed V and J ends, which lost 11 bases and 12 bases, there was a span of 26 bases. The CDR3 is 14 residues long. Written as DNA, the CDR3 is TGCGCCCCCGTCCGGCCACAGGACTTTTTGTGGCAGTTCTTC. Its protein product is CAPVRPQDFLWQFF.

The chain recombines TRBV20-1 with TRBJ2-3; 11 positions agree with TRBD2. The length of the CDR3 is 16 residues. With 6 bases clipped from V and 2 bases from J, the junction kept 10 bases outside the gene matches. Germline CDR1 and CDR2: DFQATT and SNEGSKA (reference sequence). CDR3 protein: CSATPSSGGPTDTQYF. CDR3 sequence (DNA): TGCAGTGCCACGCCATCTAGCGGGGGGCCCACAGATACGCAGTATTTT.

The chain is built from TRBV7-7 and TRBJ2-2; possible D gene TRBD2, 5 bases. CDR3 length: 12 amino acids. Trimming pared 4 bases from V and 8 bases from J, leaving 8 bases between. Germline values: CDR1 SSHAT, CDR2 FNYEAQ (reference sequence). For the CDR3, the DNA is TGTGCCAGCAGCTCCGAGGGAGGGGAGCTGTTTTTT. Translating gives CASSSEGGELFF.

This clonotype was detected a few times. The chain employs TRBV18 and TRBJ2-2, with D perhaps TRBD1 or TRBD2 (5 bases each). The germline V and J ends were trimmed by 1 base and 0 bases, with 12 bases remaining between them. The CDR3 has 17 residues. Germline CDR1 KGHSH, CDR2 LQKENI. The CDR3 DNA sequence: TGTGCCAGCTCACCACAAGAGGGGTACTCGAACACCGGGGAGCTGTTTTTT. This codes for CASSPQEGYSNTGELFF.

This chain links TRBV4-1 with TRBJ1-4; D remains ambiguous. Germline V gene lookup returns CDR1 MGHRA and CDR2 YSYEKL. V dropped 1 base and J dropped 0 bases, with 15 bases sitting between them. The CDR3 has 18 amino acids. The CDR3 loop reads CASSQVSQSRPTNEKLFF. CDR3 coding DNA: TGCGCCAGCAGCCAAGTTTCGCAGAGCCGACCAACTAATGAAAAACTGTTTTTT.

The chain joins TRBV7-9 to TRBJ1-2; D possibly corresponds to TRBD1 (5 bases). The CDR3 extends over 13 amino acids. Between the trimmed V and J ends, which lost 5 bases and 6 bases, there was a span of 13 bases. Germline V gives CDR1 SEHNR, CDR2 FQNEAQ (reference sequence). The CDR3 sequence is CASSMQGTHGYTF. In DNA form, the CDR3 reads TGTGCCAGCAGCATGCAGGGCACGCATGGCTACACCTTC.